The rows below give T cell receptor beta chains drawn from one sample of a study of radiation and T cells in renal cell carcinoma. TCRdb's table, derived via immunoSEQ multiplex PCR, lists solely in-frame clones and lacks some. The top ten hold around 8% of the sample, which has more than 3,500 clones, about 70% seen once. The sequencing used tumor tissue, collected from a patient whose treatment was nephrectomy without radiotherapy. These receptors were taken from a man between 45 and 60 years old with renal cell carcinoma. Both conserved end residues are part of each CDR3. Each record gives: V gene, J gene, D gene, clone size, CDR3 length, CDR3 protein, CDR3 DNA. A D gene is named only where the DNA matches it firmly. Clone sizes are given selectively: once, few, many, or a class where the clone is expanded.

>TRBV18|TRBJ1-3|.|.|14
CASSPGFAGNTIYF
TGTGCCAGCTCACCAGGGTTCGCCGGAAACACCATATATTTT
>TRBV4-3|TRBJ2-1|.|.|16
CASSQAYRDIYNEQFF
TGCGCCAGCAGCCAAGCTTACCGGGACATTTACAATGAGCAGTTCTTC
>TRBV5-1|TRBJ2-5|.|.|13
CASSLSGDETQYF
TGCGCCAGCAGCTTGTCAGGGGACGAGACCCAGTACTTC
>TRBV9|TRBJ2-7|.|.|11
CASSVGDEQYF
TGTGCCAGCAGCGTTGGGGACGAGCAGTACTTC
>TRBV15|TRBJ1-2|.|few|13
CATRAAANYGYTF
TGTGCCACCCGGGCGGCCGCTAACTATGGCTACACCTTC
>TRBV18|TRBJ2-3|.|.|14
CASSPPWATDTQYF
TGTGCCAGCTCACCACCGTGGGCCACAGATACGCAGTATTTT
>TRBV19|TRBJ2-7|TRBD1|.|14
CASSTGQGAYEQYF
TGTGCCAGTAGTACGGGACAGGGGGCTTACGAGCAGTACTTC
>TRBV25-1|TRBJ2-1|.|large|12
CASSVSYNEQFF
TGTGCCAGTAGTGTTTCCTACAATGAGCAGTTCTTC
>TRBV2|TRBJ2-1|.|.|17
CASSEGFPGGSNNEQFF
TGTGCCAGCAGTGAAGGTTTTCCTGGTGGCAGTAACAATGAGCAGTTCTTC
>TRBV6-1|TRBJ2-5|.|.|13
CASSGQEQETQYF
TGTGCCAGCAGTGGACAGGAGCAAGAGACCCAGTACTTC
>TRBV5-6|TRBJ2-1|.|.|16
CASTLGGWTSYNEQFF
TGTGCCAGCACCCTCGGTGGCTGGACCTCCTACAATGAGCAGTTCTTC
>TRBV4-3|TRBJ2-7|TRBD1|.|15
CASSQDRGQGYEQYF
TGCGCCAGCAGCCAAGATAGAGGACAGGGTTACGAGCAGTACTTC
>TRBV5-1|TRBJ2-1|TRBD2|.|12
CASSLQREGKFF
TGCGCCAGCAGCTTGCAGCGGGAGGGAAAATTCTTC
>TRBV7-9|TRBJ2-1|TRBD1|.|15
CASSSDRGQLNEQFF
TGTGCCAGCAGCTCGGACAGGGGGCAGTTGAATGAGCAGTTCTTC
>TRBV2|TRBJ2-7|TRBD1|.|14
CASSPGTDPYEQYF
TGTGCCAGCAGTCCCGGGACAGATCCCTACGAGCAGTACTTC
>TRBV2|TRBJ2-7|TRBD1|.|14
CASTGQGISYEQYF
TGTGCCAGCACCGGACAGGGGATCTCCTACGAGCAGTACTTC
>TRBV15|TRBJ2-7|TRBD2|.|15
CATSRSGLADAEQYF
TGTGCCACCAGCAGGTCCGGACTAGCGGACGCCGAGCAGTACTTC
>TRBV29-1|TRBJ1-2|TRBD1|.|15
CSAEGRDSGDYGYTF
TGCAGCGCCGAAGGGAGGGACAGCGGAGACTATGGCTACACCTTC
>TRBV5-1|TRBJ2-3|TRBD1|.|14
CASSADRASDTQYF
TGCGCCAGCAGCGCAGACAGGGCCTCAGATACGCAGTATTTT
>TRBV21-1|TRBJ1-3|.|.|21
CASSKGCGTGRKLVSGNTIYF
TGTGCCAGCAGCAAAGGTTGTGGGACAGGGCGTAAACTGGTTTCTGGAAACACCATATATTTT
>TRBV6-1|TRBJ1-4|.|.|14
CASSEPAAVGKLFF
TGTGCCAGCAGTGAACCCGCGGCAGTTGGAAAACTGTTTTTT
>TRBV11-3|TRBJ2-3|TRBD2|.|17
CASSPRVSGSLGDTQYF
TGTGCCAGCAGCCCACGGGTTAGCGGGAGTTTAGGAGATACGCAGTATTTT
>TRBV7-2|TRBJ2-2|TRBD1|.|14
CASSGQGNTGELFF
TGTGCCAGCTCCGGACAGGGGAACACCGGGGAGCTGTTTTTT
>TRBV9|TRBJ1-2|TRBD1|few|15
CASSVDGQGDDGYTF
TGTGCCAGCAGCGTAGACGGACAGGGGGACGATGGCTACACCTTC
>TRBV7-8|TRBJ1-1|.|.|13
CASSQGGAGLTFF
TGTGCCAGCAGTCAAGGGGGGGCAGGGCTGACTTTCTTT
>TRBV6-5|TRBJ2-6|.|.|15
CASSYGHTGANVLTF
TGTGCCAGCAGTTACGGGCATACGGGGGCCAACGTCCTGACTTTC
>TRBV7-9|TRBJ2-7|.|.|12
CASSSATGHGHF
TGTGCCAGCAGCTCCGCAACCGGACACGGACACTTC
>TRBV5-1|TRBJ2-6|.|.|15
CASRSGRSGANVLTF
TGCGCCAGCCGCTCTGGGCGGTCTGGGGCCAACGTCCTGACTTTC
>TRBV9|TRBJ2-2|.|.|13
CASSPSNTGELFF
TGTGCCAGCAGCCCTTCAAACACCGGGGAGCTGTTTTTT
>TRBV9|TRBJ1-5|.|.|16
CASSPSGNTQGQPQHF
TGTGCCAGCAGCCCATCCGGGAACACACAGGGTCAGCCCCAGCATTTT
>TRBV6-6|TRBJ2-7|.|.|12
CASSYSPYEQYF
TGTGCCAGCAGTTACTCCCCCTACGAGCAGTACTTC
>TRBV28|TRBJ1-4|TRBD1|once|16
CASSPGQGVGNEKLFF
TGTGCCAGCAGTCCGGGACAGGGGGTTGGGAATGAAAAACTGTTTTTT
>TRBV4-1|TRBJ1-3|.|.|13
CASSRPPGNTIYF
TGCGCCAGCAGCCGGCCTCCTGGAAACACCATATATTTT